This T cell receptor beta chain comes out of a study of T cells after yellow fever vaccination. Findings of the study overall: Faster peaking, at day 5 versus 15, marked a secondary response that was weaker. Repertoires obtained by FACS sorting could include abundant clonotypes that entered as contaminants from the bulk population. Post-booster samples contained most primary-vaccination clones (just under 98% CD4, roughly 88% CD8).

Via MiXCR, TCRdb re-called the 5' RACE reads, giving one row per CDR3 protein. This sample yields about 120,000 distinct CDR3 sequences, of which about 7% are seen a single time; 2.5% to 3% belongs to the top ten. Germline V gives CDR1 MNHNS, CDR2 SASEGT. The CDR3 is 15 residues long. V lost 7 bases and J 0 bases, leaving 13 bases between the germline ends. This clonotype was observed at least ten times. Its specificity is not known. The rearrangement links TRBV6-1 to TRBJ2-1; D unclear. The sample was CD4+ T cells sorted from PBMCs, taken about 41 days after the first yellow fever vaccination. This clonotype was obtained from a man younger than 35 who received the YFV17D yellow fever vaccine. CDR3: CASNKGESSYNEQFF. The CDR3 nucleotides read TGTGCCAGCAACAAAGGAGAGAGCTCCTACAATGAGCAGTTCTTC.